The 18 T cell receptor beta chains listed next were all sequenced from one sample in a study of T cells in Graves' hyperthyroidism and ophthalmopathy. Amplified TCR beta CDR3 regions derived from RNA transcripts. HTBI primers were employed in a first-round RT-PCR of the TCR CDR3. TCRdb reprocessed the multiplex PCR reads with MiXCR, giving one entry per CDR3 protein. The repertoire has roughly 170,000 distinct CDR3 sequences, around 15% of them found once; the top ten carry under 35%. Input material: blood. All receptors come from a woman in her forties or fifties with Graves' hyperthyroidism.

This clonotype was seen ten or more times. This chain uses TRBV12-3 or TRBV12-4 with TRBJ1-2; D gene ambiguous. CDR3 size: 13 residues. V lost 4 bases, J lost 4 bases, and 10 bases lay in between. The CDR3 reads CASSSEVFYGYTF. CDR3 coding DNA: TGTGCCAGCAGTTCCGAAGTATTCTATGGCTACACCTTC.

This clonotype was recorded a few times. A single base separates this from a much larger clone, so it may be a read error. The CDR3 region is CASSESQGGKGGQYF. For the CDR3, the DNA is TGCGCCAGCAGTGAGTCCCAGGGTGGAAAGGGCGGGCAGTACTTC. V gene TRBV10-2 combines with J gene TRBJ2-7, with D maybe TRBD1 (5 bases). Germline V gives CDR1 WSHSY, CDR2 SAAADI. This CDR3 is built from 15 residues. Deletions cut 0 bases from V and 9 bases from J, with 18 bases between.

Many counts were recorded for this clonotype. This chain joins TRBV28 and TRBJ2-7; D assignment may be TRBD1 or TRBD2 (5 bases each). The germline gives CDR1 MDHEN, CDR2 SYDVKM. V lost 9 bases to trimming and J lost 4 bases, with 16 bases between them. This CDR3 has 13 amino acids. CDR3 nucleotides: TGTGCCAGTAGAGAGGGGATGGAGTACGAGCAGTACTTC. As protein: CASREGMEYEQYF.

This clonotype occurred many times. The chain joins TRBV3-1 to TRBJ2-3; 8 bases agree with TRBD2. This CDR3 contains 15 residues. Germline trimming cut 0 bases from V and 6 bases from J; bases unmatched to any gene: 5. Germline loops: CDR1 LGHDT, CDR2 YNNKEL (reference sequence). The chain's CDR3 is CASSQEGAGDDTQYF. CDR3 nucleotides: TGTGCCAGCAGCCAAGAAGGAGCGGGGGATGATACGCAGTATTTT.

This clonotype was found many times. V is TRBV5-1 and J is TRBJ2-1, with 7 bases identical to TRBD1. Germline CDR1 is SGHRS and CDR2 is YFSETQ. This CDR3 spans 15 amino acids. After removal of 7 bases from V and 3 bases from J, the junction contained 10 bases not matched to a gene. The CDR3 reads CASRSSGTDYNEQFF. As DNA, the CDR3 is TGCGCCAGCCGCTCATCCGGGACAGACTACAATGAGCAGTTCTTC.

This clonotype has ten or more counts. This chain joins TRBV29-1 and TRBJ2-2, with TRBD1 matching 10 bases. The germline V gene has CDR1 SQVTM and CDR2 ANQGSEA. The CDR3 contains 15 residues. V lost 5 bases and J lost 1; bases outside the gene matches: 4. The CDR3 is CSVLTGGLNTGELFF. The CDR3 DNA reads as TGCAGCGTTTTGACAGGGGGCTTGAACACCGGGGAGCTGTTTTTT.

This clonotype was recorded at least ten times. The rearrangement links TRBV7-8 to TRBJ1-1; no firm D call. CDR3 size: 15 residues. Trimming stripped 5 bases from V and 4 bases from J, with 17 bases between. Per germline, CDR1 SGHVS and CDR2 FQNEAQ. Here the CDR3 DNA reads TGTGCCAGCAGCCCAGGATTGGAACGGGGCACTGAAGCTTTCTTT. Encoded protein: CASSPGLERGTEAFF.

V usage is TRBV5-6 and J usage is TRBJ1-2; 7 bases fit TRBD1. CDR3 length equals 13 residues. Trimming took 1 base from V and 8 from J; bases not matched to a gene: 5. In germline, CDR1 is SGHDT, CDR2 YYEEEE. The CDR3 sequence is CASSLRGLGGYTF. CDR3 nucleotide sequence: TGTGCCAGCAGCTTGAGGGGGCTAGGAGGCTACACCTTC.

This clonotype has a count of ten or more. The gene calls are TRBV10-3 and TRBJ2-7; no clear D. The CDR3 is 12 residues long. In germline, CDR1 is ENHRY, CDR2 SYGVKD. Deletions cut 4 bases from V and 0 bases from J, with 4 bases between. The CDR3 coding sequence is TGTGCCATCAGTGGGACCTCCTACGAGCAGTACTTC. Translation: CAISGTSYEQYF.

V is TRBV5-6 and J is TRBJ2-3, with D possibly matching TRBD2 (5 bases). CDR1 is SGHDT, CDR2 YYEEEE, per germline. The length of the CDR3 is 17 residues. V gave up 4 bases and J gave up 4 bases, with 22 bases separating them. CDR3 nucleotides: TGTGCCAGCAGCCGTTCTGTCGGACTTCCCGCGGCAGATACGCAGTATTTT. Its protein product is CASSRSVGLPAADTQYF.

This clonotype was seen a handful of times. A clone one base away is much larger, so this may be a read error. J is TRBJ2-1 and V is TRBV2, with D possibly TRBD1 on 6 matching bases. From germline, CDR1 is SNHLY and CDR2 FYNNEI. Trimming took 8 bases from V and 0 from J, leaving 17 bases between them. There are 16 residues in the CDR3. The CDR3 DNA follows: TGTGCCAGCGGCTCGACAGGTTTAAGCTCCTACAATGAGCAGTTCTTC. Translating gives CASGSTGLSSYNEQFF.

This clonotype came up a few times. The chain combines TRBV5-5 with TRBJ1-1; the match to TRBD1 covers 10 bases. CDR1 and CDR2 (germline): SGHKS, YYEKEE (reference sequence). The CDR3 length is 14 residues. V was pared by 4 bases and J by 4 bases, with 4 bases of the junction left unmatched. CDR3 bases: TGTGCCAGCAGCCGGGACAGGGGCTTCACTGAAGCTTTCTTT. It encodes CASSRDRGFTEAFF.

The chain combines TRBV28 with TRBJ2-7, with a possible D match to TRBD2 (5 bases). The CDR3 length is 12 residues. Trimming left V 6 bases short and J 6 bases short, with 12 bases between. Per germline, CDR1 MDHEN and CDR2 SYDVKM. The CDR3 loop is CASSNPSGEQYF. The CDR3 DNA follows: TGTGCCAGCAGCAATCCCAGCGGCGAGCAGTACTTC.

This clonotype was seen ten or more times. CDR3 loop: CSARDLPGGQAFF. For the CDR3, the DNA is TGCAGTGCTAGAGATCTGCCAGGGGGTCAGGCTTTCTTT. The V and J genes are TRBV20-1 and TRBJ1-1, with 7 nucleotides matching TRBD1. The V segment lost 0 bases and the J segment 11 bases; nucleotides outside the gene matches: 9. Germline assignment: CDR1 DFQATT and CDR2 SNEGSKA (reference sequence). The CDR3 has 13 residues.

This clonotype was counted ten times or more. The V and J genes are TRBV19 and TRBJ1-1; D call uncertain. V dropped 8 bases and J dropped 1 base, with 17 bases sitting between them. CDR1 is LNHDA, CDR2 SQIVND, per germline (reference sequence). This CDR3 is built from 15 residues. The CDR3 reads CASLGGPYRNTEAFF. CDR3 nucleotide sequence: TGTGCCAGTTTAGGTGGGCCGTACCGGAACACTGAAGCTTTCTTT.

The gene calls are TRBV12-3 or TRBV12-4 and TRBJ2-7, with D maybe TRBD2 (5 bases). The CDR3 runs 14 residues. Trimming stripped 5 bases from V and 6 bases from J, with 17 bases between. Here the CDR3 DNA reads TGTGCCAGCAGTCGGAGGACGCGCGCGGGCGAGCAGTACTTC. Its protein is CASSRRTRAGEQYF.

This clonotype was seen many times. The chain combines TRBV20-1 with TRBJ1-5; D unclear. Germline CDR1 reads DFQATT; CDR2 reads SNEGSKA (reference sequence). The V and J ends lost 4 bases and 0 bases respectively, with 7 bases between them. The CDR3 has 13 amino acids. The CDR3, as DNA: TGCAGTGCTACCCCTCTTAGCAATCAGCCCCAGCATTTT. Translated, it gives CSATPLSNQPQHF.

This clonotype was counted many times. The V and J genes are TRBV5-1 and TRBJ1-1, with TRBD1 as a possible D gene (6 bases). Germline V CDR1 and CDR2: SGHRS, YFSETQ. The V and J ends lost 4 bases and 0 bases respectively, with 13 bases between them. The CDR3 runs to 15 residues. CDR3 sequence reads: CASSPGQKMNTEAFF. DNA of the CDR3: TGCGCCAGCAGCCCCGGACAGAAAATGAACACTGAAGCTTTCTTT. The variable domain in full, completed from reference TRBV5-1 and TRBJ1-1, reads KAGVTQTPRYLIKTRGQQVTLSCSPISGHRSVSWYQQTPGQGLQFLFEYFSETQRNKGNFPGRFSGRQFSNSRSEMNVSTLELGDSALYLCASSPGQKMNTEAFFGQGTRLTVV.